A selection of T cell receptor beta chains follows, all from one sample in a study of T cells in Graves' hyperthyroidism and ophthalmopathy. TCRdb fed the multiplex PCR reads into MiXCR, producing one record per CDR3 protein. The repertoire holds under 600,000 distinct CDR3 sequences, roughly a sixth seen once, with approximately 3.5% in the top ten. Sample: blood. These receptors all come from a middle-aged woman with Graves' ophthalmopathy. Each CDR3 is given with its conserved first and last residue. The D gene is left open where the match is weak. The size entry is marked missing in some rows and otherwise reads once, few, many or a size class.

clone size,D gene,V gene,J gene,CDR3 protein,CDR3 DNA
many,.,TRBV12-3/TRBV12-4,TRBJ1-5,CASSLGARIGGQPQHF,TGTGCCAGCAGTTTAGGGGCCCGGATTGGCGGTCAGCCCCAGCATTTT
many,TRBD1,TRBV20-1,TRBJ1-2,CSARDPGTANYGYTF,TGCAGTGCTAGAGACCCGGGGACAGCCAACTATGGCTACACCTTC
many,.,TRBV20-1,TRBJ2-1,CSARDRVHYNEQFF,TGCAGTGCTAGAGATCGAGTCCATTACAATGAGCAGTTCTTC
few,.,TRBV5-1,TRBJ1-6,CASTPGGRGNSPLHF,TGCGCCAGCACCCCTGGAGGCAGGGGTAATTCACCCCTCCACTTT
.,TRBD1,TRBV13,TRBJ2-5,CASSRRTGETQYF,TGTGCCAGCAGCCGCCGGACAGGAGAGACCCAGTACTTC
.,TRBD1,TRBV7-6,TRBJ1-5,CASSGGQVGQPQHF,TGTGCCAGCAGCGGAGGACAGGTTGGTCAGCCCCAGCATTTT
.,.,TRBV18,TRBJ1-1,CASSQSWVGLKTEAFF,TGTGCCAGCTCACAATCTTGGGTCGGTTTAAAGACTGAAGCTTTCTTT
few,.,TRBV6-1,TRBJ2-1,CASSTTSSPTGEQFF,TGTGCCAGCAGTACAACTAGCTCCCCCACAGGTGAGCAGTTCTTC
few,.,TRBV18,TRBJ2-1,CASSPDQANNEQFF,TGTGCCAGCTCACCAGATCAGGCCAACAATGAGCAGTTCTTC
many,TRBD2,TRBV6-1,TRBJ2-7,CASSGGLAGDPYEQYF,TGTGCCAGCAGTGGGGGACTAGCGGGGGACCCCTACGAGCAGTACTTC
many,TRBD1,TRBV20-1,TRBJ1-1,CSAKTDRATEAFF,TGCAGTGCTAAGACAGACAGGGCCACTGAAGCTTTCTTT
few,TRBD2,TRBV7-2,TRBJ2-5,CASSVGTSGLGGGETQYF,TGTGCCAGCAGCGTCGGGACTAGCGGACTCGGTGGTGGAGAGACCCAGTACTTC
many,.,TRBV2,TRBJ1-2,CASSDRDYGYTF,TGTGCCAGCTCAGACAGAGACTATGGCTACACCTTC
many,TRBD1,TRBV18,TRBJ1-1,CASSPIQGARNTEAFF,TGTGCCAGCTCACCCATACAGGGGGCGAGAAACACTGAAGCTTTCTTT
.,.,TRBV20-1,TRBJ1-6,CSARITTGNSPLHF,TGCAGTGCTAGAATAACGACAGGCAATTCACCCCTCCACTTT
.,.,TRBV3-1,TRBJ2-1,CASSPQPYDHYNEQFF,TGTGCCAGCAGCCCACAACCATACGACCACTACAATGAGCAGTTCTTC
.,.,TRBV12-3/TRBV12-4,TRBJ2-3,CASSLGGAQYF,TGTGCCAGCAGTTTAGGAGGGGCGCAGTATTTT
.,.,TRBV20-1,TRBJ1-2,CSALPPSGAGYGYTF,TGCAGTGCCCTTCCCCCCTCGGGGGCGGGGTATGGCTACACCTTC
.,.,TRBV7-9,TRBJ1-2,CATGSPTGYGYTF,TGTGCCACCGGCAGTCCGACGGGCTATGGCTACACCTTC
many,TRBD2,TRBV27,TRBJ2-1,CASSDLGTSGREEFF,TGTGCCAGCAGTGACCTTGGGACTAGCGGGAGGGAGGAGTTCTTC
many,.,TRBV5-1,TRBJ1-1,CASSLVRVRDTEAFF,TGCGCCAGCAGCTTGGTTAGGGTTCGGGACACTGAAGCTTTCTTT
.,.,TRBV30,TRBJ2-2,CAWNVWPGELFF,TGTGCCTGGAATGTGTGGCCCGGGGAGCTGTTTTTT
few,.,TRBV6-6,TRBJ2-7,CASSYSEGLSYEQYF,TGTGCCAGCAGTTACTCAGAGGGACTTAGTTACGAGCAGTACTTC
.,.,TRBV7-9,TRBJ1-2,CASSLGGQPNYGYTF,TGTGCCAGCAGCTTAGGAGGACAGCCTAACTATGGCTACACCTTC
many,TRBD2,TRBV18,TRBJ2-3,CASSPPQAGRADTQYF,TGTGCCAGCTCACCTCCCCAAGCGGGAAGGGCAGATACGCAGTATTTT
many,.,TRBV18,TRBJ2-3,CASSPPGPSTDTQYF,TGTGCCAGCTCACCACCGGGCCCCAGCACAGATACGCAGTATTTT
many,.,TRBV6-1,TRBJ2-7,CASSPHLSSYEQYF,TGTGCCAGCAGCCCCCATCTCTCTAGCTACGAGCAGTACTTC
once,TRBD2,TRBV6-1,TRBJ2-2,CASSPRAGETGELFF,TGTGCCAGCAGCCCCAGGGCGGGGGAGACCGGGGAGCTGTTTTTT
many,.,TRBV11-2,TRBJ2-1,CASSPLGGREHNEQFF,TGTGCCAGCAGCCCCCTCGGTGGGCGCGAACACAATGAGCAGTTCTTC
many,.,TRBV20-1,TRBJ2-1,CSASQPTSGRNEQFF,TGCAGTGCTAGCCAACCCACGAGCGGCCGCAATGAGCAGTTCTTC
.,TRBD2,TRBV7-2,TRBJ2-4,CASSRTSGGGIQYF,TGTGCCAGCAGCCGGACTAGCGGGGGAGGCATTCAGTACTTC
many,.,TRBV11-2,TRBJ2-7,CASSPLGVEAYEQYF,TGTGCCAGCAGCCCTCTGGGGGTCGAGGCCTACGAGCAGTACTTC
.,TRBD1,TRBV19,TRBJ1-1,CASSLSRDSKFEAFF,TGTGCCAGTAGCCTTAGCCGGGACAGTAAATTTGAAGCTTTCTTT
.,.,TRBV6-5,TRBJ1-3,CASSYSGLSGNTIYF,TGTGCCAGCAGTTACTCGGGGCTCTCTGGAAACACCATATATTTT
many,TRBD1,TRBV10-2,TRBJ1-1,CASSVRDSYTEAFF,TGCGCCAGCAGCGTCCGGGACAGCTACACTGAAGCTTTCTTT
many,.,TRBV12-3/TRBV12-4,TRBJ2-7,CASSLSPSGAYEQYF,TGTGCCAGCAGTTTATCCCCAAGCGGAGCCTACGAGCAGTACTTC
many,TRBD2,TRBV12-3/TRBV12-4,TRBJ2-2,CASKKSGRNTGELFF,TGTGCCAGCAAAAAGAGCGGGAGGAACACCGGGGAGCTGTTTTTT
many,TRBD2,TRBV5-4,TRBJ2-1,CASRPGLAGDLYNEQFF,TGTGCCAGCAGGCCGGGACTAGCGGGAGATCTCTACAATGAGCAGTTCTTC
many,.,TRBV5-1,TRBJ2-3,CASSPGLVGTDTQYF,TGCGCCAGCAGCCCCGGACTCGTCGGCACAGATACGCAGTATTTT
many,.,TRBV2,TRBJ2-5,CASSAQRSSQETQYF,TGTGCCAGCAGTGCCCAGCGATCCTCCCAAGAGACCCAGTACTTC
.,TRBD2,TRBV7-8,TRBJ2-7,CASSQTLLAGGEQYF,TGTGCCAGCAGCCAAACCCTTCTAGCGGGAGGCGAGCAGTACTTC